Each of the 31 T cell receptor beta chains below was sequenced from the same sample in a study of OX40 agonist ivuxolimab in advanced cancers. Library preparation was by the immunoSEQ multiplex PCR assay. The immuneACCESS repertoire file appears here via TCRdb, limited to in-frame rearrangements. These files lack a portion of the clones; in checked studies, under half of the deficit traces to unresolved V genes, and the cause of the others is not known. The sample profile shows approximately 19,000 clones; 80% to 90% of them were found once. Of the sample, approximately 60% falls within the top ten clones. The starting material was CD4+ or CD8+ T cells sorted from blood, obtained in a trial of the OX40 agonist ivuxolimab. These receptors all stem from an adult with an advanced solid tumor such as melanoma, head and neck, liver or kidney cancer.

The genes are TRBV18 and TRBJ2-5, with D tentatively TRBD1 (7 bases). With 0 bases removed from V and 5 bases from J, the gap between germline ends came to 13 bases. This CDR3 region has 15 residues. In germline, CDR1 is KGHSH, CDR2 LQKENI. Here the CDR3 reads CASSPPSRGVETQYF. For the CDR3, the DNA is TGTGCCAGCTCACCACCTTCCAGGGGGGTCGAGACCCAGTACTTC. The full variable domain, completed using reference TRBV18 and TRBJ2-5, is NAGVMQNPRHLVRRRGQEARLRCSPMKGHSHVYWYRQLPEEGLKFMVYLQKENIIDESGMPKERFSAEFPKEGPSILRIQQVVRGDSAAYFCASSPPSRGVETQYFGPGTRLLVL.

The chain joins TRBV11-2 to TRBJ1-6; D gene uncertain. The CDR3 runs 12 residues. The germline CDR1 and CDR2 sequences are SGHAT and FQNNGV. The V gene lost 3 bases and the J gene lost 7 bases, with 4 bases spanning the gap. The CDR3 DNA is TGTGCCAGCAGCTTTGGGAATTCACCCCTCCACTTT. Protein product: CASSFGNSPLHF.

This chain connects TRBV7-8 to TRBJ1-5; a possible D gene is TRBD1 (5 bases). V was clipped by 3 bases and J by 0 bases, with 6 bases between them. This CDR3 has 14 residues. Germline V lookup: CDR1 SGHVS, CDR2 FQNEAQ. The CDR3 protein is CASSLGDSNQPQHF. CDR3 in DNA: TGTGCCAGCAGCTTGGGGGATAGCAATCAGCCCCAGCATTTT.

This chain's CDR3 is CASRGTGETTEAFF. CDR3 DNA: TGTGCCAGCAGGGGGACAGGGGAGACCACTGAAGCTTTCTTT. This chain joins TRBV2 and TRBJ1-1; 10 nucleotides match TRBD1. From germline, CDR1 is SNHLY and CDR2 FYNNEI. This CDR3 is 14 amino acids long. The junction had 5 bases not matched to a gene; V was cut back by 6 bases and J by 4 bases.

The rearrangement joins TRBV29-1 to TRBJ2-7; TRBD1 agrees at 9 bases. The length of the CDR3 is 15 residues. Germline V gene data show CDR1 as SQVTM and CDR2 as ANQGSEA. Germline trimming cut 5 bases from V and 4 bases from J; bases unmatched to any gene: 12. The CDR3 loop reads CSVSPGQGGTYEQYF. The CDR3 region has the DNA TGCAGCGTTAGCCCGGGACAGGGAGGTACATACGAGCAGTACTTC.

DNA of the CDR3: TGTGCCACCAGCGCATGGGACAGGGAAGGCGGCGAGCAGTACTTC. It yields the protein CATSAWDREGGEQYF. The chain carries TRBV15 and TRBJ2-7, with 9 bases identical to TRBD1. Losses at the gene ends were 5 bases for V and 6 bases for J; bases not matched to a gene: 11. Germline V lookup: CDR1 LNHNV, CDR2 YYDKDF (reference sequence). This CDR3 has 15 residues.

The chain couples TRBV29-1 to TRBJ2-7; D gene unclear. The CDR3 loop spans 15 amino acids. Germline values: CDR1 SQVTM, CDR2 ANQGSEA. V was shortened by 2 bases and J by 0 bases, with 14 bases between the two germline ends. This CDR3 is CSVEIDGSRSYEQYF. CDR3 DNA: TGCAGCGTTGAAATCGACGGGTCCCGCTCCTACGAGCAGTACTTC.

The chain links TRBV27 to TRBJ2-1; TRBD2 is a possible D gene (6 bases). This CDR3 has 14 amino acids. Germline V gene data show CDR1 as MNHEY and CDR2 as SMNVEV (reference sequence). V lost 0 bases and J 9 bases, leaving 12 bases between the germline ends. The CDR3 DNA is TGTGCCAGCAGTTTATCGGGACTTGGGGGTGAGCAGTTCTTC. Translating it yields CASSLSGLGGEQFF.

V gene TRBV14 combines with J gene TRBJ2-7; D tentatively reads TRBD1 or TRBD2 (6 bases each). V was pared by 3 bases and J by 2 bases, with 11 bases between. This CDR3 contains 14 residues. Germline V gene lookup returns CDR1 SGHDN and CDR2 FVKESK. The CDR3 nucleotides read TGTGCCAGCAGCCAGAGGGGGGATCCCTACGAGCAGTACTTC. Protein sequence: CASSQRGDPYEQYF.

The chain links TRBV5-1 to TRBJ2-3; 12 positions match TRBD2. Germline CDR1 SGHRS, CDR2 YFSETQ. This CDR3 spans 18 amino acids. The junction had 6 bases not matched to a gene; V was cut back by 0 bases and J by 1 base. The CDR3, as DNA: TGCGCCAGCAGCTTGGGACTAGCGGGGGCCTACGGCACAGATACGCAGTATTTT. Residues: CASSLGLAGAYGTDTQYF.

The CDR3 DNA is TGTGCCAGCAGTGTGGGACAGGCAAATCAGCCCCAGCATTTT. Its protein is CASSVGQANQPQHF. The chain carries TRBV27 and TRBJ1-5, with 8 bases matching TRBD1. The CDR3 has 14 amino acids. The junction had 4 bases not matched to a gene; V was cut back by 5 bases and J by 4 bases. Per germline, CDR1 MNHEY and CDR2 SMNVEV (reference sequence).

This clone appeared many times. The V and J genes are TRBV29-1 and TRBJ1-1; a possible D gene is TRBD1 (6 bases). This CDR3 is 11 amino acids long. V was pared by 7 bases and J by 6 bases, with 12 bases between. CDR1 is SQVTM and CDR2 is ANQGSEA in the germline V gene. CDR3 region: CSGRGSAEAFF. As DNA, the CDR3 is TGCAGCGGGAGGGGGTCCGCTGAAGCTTTCTTT.

This clone occurred once. The V call is TRBV9, the J call TRBJ2-3; tentative D call: TRBD1 (6 bases). Per germline, CDR1 SGDLS and CDR2 YYNGEE. Trimming shortened V by 0 bases and J by 2 bases, and 10 bases separated the two germline ends. This CDR3 has 15 residues. In DNA form, the CDR3 reads TGTGCCAGCAGCGTAGGAACAGGGAACACAGATACGCAGTATTTT. Translating gives CASSVGTGNTDTQYF.

This clone has a single count. This rearrangement joins TRBV5-1 to TRBJ2-7, with D maybe TRBD1 (5 bases). Germline CDR1 SGHRS, CDR2 YFSETQ. Between the trimmed V and J ends, which lost 4 bases and 3 bases, there was a span of 11 bases. This CDR3 is 13 amino acids long. CDR3 loop: CASSTGHYYEQYF. Here the CDR3 DNA reads TGCGCCAGCAGCACTGGACACTACTACGAGCAGTACTTC.

The chain employs TRBV7-6 and TRBJ2-1, with 9 nucleotides matching TRBD1. With 1 base clipped from V and 4 bases from J, the junction kept 8 bases outside the gene matches. CDR1 is SGHVS and CDR2 is FNYEAQ in the germline V gene. This CDR3 is built from 17 residues. As DNA, the CDR3 is TGTGCCAGCAGCTTAGTGGGGACAGGGACTGGTTACAATGAGCAGTTCTTC. It yields the protein CASSLVGTGTGYNEQFF.

J is TRBJ1-3 and V is TRBV6-7; tentative D call: TRBD1 (6 bases). TRBV6-7 is an open reading frame, and its role is uncertain. V lost 1 base, J lost 2 bases, and 9 bases lay in between. CDR3 size: 15 residues. CDR3 in amino acids: CASSYWGAPGNTIYF. The CDR3 DNA sequence: TGTGCCAGCAGTTACTGGGGGGCGCCTGGAAACACCATATATTTT.

This clone appeared a single time. The chain has TRBV9 and TRBJ2-7; 8 bases map to TRBD2. The CDR3 spans 15 residues. V lost 0 bases, J lost 3 bases, and 5 bases stayed unmatched. Germline CDR1 SGDLS, CDR2 YYNGEE. CDR3 in DNA: TGTGCCAGCAGCGTAGGGACTAGCCTCGTCTACGAGCAGTACTTC. It yields the protein CASSVGTSLVYEQYF.

The J gene is TRBJ1-2, the V gene TRBV13; 11 positions agree with TRBD1. This CDR3 is built from 13 residues. V was pared by 6 bases and J by 8 bases, with 5 bases of the junction left unmatched. The germline V gene encodes CDR1 PRHDT and CDR2 FYEKMQ (reference sequence). The DNA for the CDR3 is TGTGCCAGCAGTTTGGACAGGGGGCGCGGCTACACCTTC. Protein sequence: CASSLDRGRGYTF.

This clone appeared a single time. The J gene is TRBJ2-1, the V gene TRBV5-8, with TRBD1 identical over 7 bases. This CDR3 contains 14 residues. The germline V gene encodes CDR1 SGHTS and CDR2 YDEGEE. J lost 1 base, V lost 4 bases, and 2 bases had no gene match. In nucleotides, the CDR3 is TGTGCCAGCAGCCAGGGACAGTCCTACAATGAGCAGTTCTTC. This encodes CASSQGQSYNEQFF.

This chain joins TRBV7-9 and TRBJ1-4; 10 nucleotides agree with TRBD1. J lost 6 bases, V lost 5 bases, and 6 bases had no gene match. Germline loops: CDR1 SEHNR, CDR2 FQNEAQ (reference sequence). The CDR3 has 15 amino acids. CDR3 in DNA: TGTGCCAGCAGCACCGACGGGACAGGGGATGAAAAACTGTTTTTT. It translates to CASSTDGTGDEKLFF.

CDR3 in DNA: TGTGCCAGCAGCCCCGACAGATACGAGCAGTACTTC. Its translation is CASSPDRYEQYF. This chain uses TRBV7-8 with TRBJ2-7; tentative D call: TRBD1 (5 bases). CDR3 size: 12 residues. V lost 5 bases and J 4 bases, leaving 9 bases between the germline ends. Germline CDR1 is SGHVS and CDR2 is FQNEAQ.

V usage is TRBV7-9 and J usage is TRBJ2-5; D ambiguous. CDR3 length: 16 amino acids. V was shortened by 4 bases and J by 2 bases, with 17 bases between the two germline ends. The germline gives CDR1 SEHNR, CDR2 FQNEAQ (reference sequence). In DNA form, the CDR3 reads TGTGCCAGCAGCTCGCAGCTGGCTACAGCACAAGAGACCCAGTACTTC. This gives the protein CASSSQLATAQETQYF. Full variable domain (remainder filled in from reference TRBV7-9 and TRBJ2-5): DTGVSQNPRHKITKRGQNVTFRCDPISEHNRLYWYRQTLGQGPEFLTYFQNEAQLEKSRLLSDRFSAERPKGSFSTLEIQRTEQGDSAMYLCASSSQLATAQETQYFGPGTRLLVL.

The J gene is TRBJ2-2, the V gene TRBV4-1; D is unresolved. The CDR3 length is 13 residues. Trimming stripped 0 bases from V and 6 bases from J, with 5 bases between. Germline V gives CDR1 MGHRA, CDR2 YSYEKL. The chain's CDR3 is CASSQESPGELFF. The DNA of the CDR3 is TGCGCCAGCAGCCAAGAGTCTCCCGGGGAGCTGTTTTTT.

The chain employs TRBV14 and TRBJ1-4, with D perhaps matching TRBD1 (5 bases). Germline V CDR1 and CDR2: SGHDN, FVKESK. The V and J ends lost 4 bases and 10 bases respectively, with 7 bases between them. The CDR3 length is 11 residues. The CDR3 is CASSLGGKLFF. The DNA of the CDR3 is TGTGCCAGCAGCCTGGGGGGAAAACTGTTTTTT.

The chain is built from TRBV4-1 and TRBJ1-4; D unclear. V gave up 0 bases and J gave up 5 bases, with 10 bases separating them. The CDR3 has 15 residues. Germline lookup yields CDR1 MGHRA and CDR2 YSYEKL. CDR3 amino acids: CASSQDIGINEKLFF. The CDR3 region has the DNA TGCGCCAGCAGCCAAGATATCGGGATAAATGAAAAACTGTTTTTT.

The J gene is TRBJ1-4, the V gene TRBV10-3; D might be TRBD1 (6 bases). Germline V gives CDR1 ENHRY, CDR2 SYGVKD. CDR3 length: 15 residues. V lost 6 bases to trimming and J lost 3 bases, with 14 bases between them. CDR3 in amino acids: CAISEQGWSNEKLFF. In DNA, the CDR3 is TGTGCCATCAGCGAACAGGGTTGGTCTAATGAAAAACTGTTTTTT.

This rearrangement joins TRBV25-1 to TRBJ2-1; no clear D. V dropped 6 bases and J dropped 5 bases, with 5 bases sitting between them. The CDR3 extends over 11 amino acids. Germline values: CDR1 MGHDK, CDR2 SYGVNS. CDR3 amino acids: CASSPDNEQFF. The CDR3 DNA reads TGTGCCAGCAGCCCCGACAATGAGCAGTTCTTC.

The chain joins TRBV19 to TRBJ1-5, with 10 positions matching TRBD1. The CDR3 has 14 residues. The J segment lost 5 bases and the V segment lost 8 bases, leaving 6 bases of the junction unmatched. The germline gives CDR1 LNHDA, CDR2 SQIVND (reference sequence). CDR3 bases: TGTGCCAGTCGGACAGGGGGGATATATCAGCCCCAGCATTTT. This sequence encodes CASRTGGIYQPQHF.

The chain employs TRBV19 and TRBJ1-1; D remains unclear. The length of the CDR3 is 13 residues. V shed 1 base and J shed 7 bases, with 10 bases lying between them. CDR1 and CDR2 from the germline V gene are LNHDA and SQIVND (reference sequence). In nucleotides, the CDR3 is TGTGCCAGTAGTATAGGGGTGGCACTTGAAGCTTTCTTT. This encodes CASSIGVALEAFF.

The chain recombines TRBV11-2 with TRBJ2-1, with D maybe TRBD2 (6 bases). The germline CDR1 and CDR2 sequences are SGHAT and FQNNGV. Trimming removed 1 base from V and 2 bases from J, with 9 bases in between. The CDR3 totals 15 residues. CDR3 sequence (DNA): TGTGCCAGCAGCTTAGGGGCTAGCGCCTACAATGAGCAGTTCTTC. Encoded protein: CASSLGASAYNEQFF.

This chain joins TRBV27 and TRBJ2-1; maybe TRBD1 (6 bases). CDR3 length equals 14 residues. Between the trimmed V and J ends, which lost 5 bases and 3 bases, there was a span of 11 bases. Per the germline V gene, CDR1 is MNHEY and CDR2 is SMNVEV (reference sequence). CDR3: CASSQNRVYNEQFF. Written as DNA, the CDR3 is TGTGCCAGCAGTCAGAACAGGGTCTACAATGAGCAGTTCTTC.